The entry that follows covers one TCR beta chain sequence. From germline, CDR1 is SGHTS and CDR2 YDEGEE. The V and J ends lost 0 bases and 6 bases, in that order; junction bases with no gene match: 5. There are 15 residues in the CDR3. The protocol was immunoSEQ multiplex PCR, while the TCRdb copy is restricted to in-frame clones and leaves out a portion. The sample comprises around 150,000 clones, roughly 80% of which are singletons, and 6.2% rests with the top ten. The data derive from a study of blood T cell repertoires in COVID-19. The sequence came from a woman aged 40-49 years who had recovered from COVID-19. V gene TRBV5-8 combines with J gene TRBJ2-1, with TRBD1 identical over 8 bases. Sample: PBMCs or T cells enriched from blood (not recorded which). As DNA, the CDR3 is TGTGCCAGCAGCTTGGGGACAGGGCAGAGCAATGAGCAGTTCTTC. This encodes CASSLGTGQSNEQFF.